A selection of T cell receptor beta chains follows, all from one sample in a study of cytomegalovirus exposure and HLA in healthy donors. The repertoire was sequenced with immunoSEQ multiplex PCR; TCRdb's copy has only in-frame clones and lacks some. The sample consists of around 150,000 clones, about 89% of them appearing once. Sequences were obtained from PBMCs. The receptors were sampled from a woman aged 18 to 35 in good health and CMV-seropositive. The CDR3 runs from the conserved cysteine through the conserved F or W. A D gene is named only where the DNA matches it firmly. Clone size is given for some rows only: seen once, a few or many times, or a class if the clone is expanded.

J,V,size,D,DNA,CDR3
TRBJ2-7,TRBV10-3,-,-,TGTGCCATCAGTGAGTCGGCGGCAGCCTACGAGCAGTACTTC,CAISESAAAYEQYF
TRBJ2-5,TRBV7-2,-,-,TGTGCCAGCAGCCACTCCCAAGAGACCCAGTACTTC,CASSHSQETQYF
TRBJ1-3,TRBV28,-,-,TGTGCCAGCGCTCGCGGGGACTTATGGGAAAACACCATATATTTT,CASARGDLWENTIYF
TRBJ2-7,TRBV4-1,-,-,TGCGCCAGCAGCCAAGTTCAACTAGGATCATACGAGCAGTACTTC,CASSQVQLGSYEQYF
TRBJ1-2,TRBV6-1,-,TRBD1,TGTGCCAGCCTCGGACAGGGTTCTACCTTC,CASLGQGSTF
TRBJ1-4,TRBV2,-,-,TGTGCCAGCGCATTGAGAGGGATGAGTGAAAAACTGTTTTTT,CASALRGMSEKLFF
TRBJ1-2,TRBV7-2,once,-,TGTGCCAGCAGCTTAGTAGGAGGGACTAACTATGGCTACACCTTC,CASSLVGGTNYGYTF
TRBJ2-4,TRBV30,few,TRBD2,TGTGCCTGGAGGGTAGCGGGAGGTGGGAACATTCAGTACTTC,CAWRVAGGGNIQYF
TRBJ1-2,TRBV7-8,-,TRBD1,TGTGCCAGCAGCTTAGGACAGGGAAGAGGCTACACCTTC,CASSLGQGRGYTF
TRBJ2-7,TRBV15,-,-,TGTGCCACCAGCAGAGATCCGGGGTACGAGCAGTACTTC,CATSRDPGYEQYF
TRBJ2-1,TRBV30,-,-,TGTGCCTGGAGTGTAGGTACTAGTAACTTCGATGAGCAGTTCTTC,CAWSVGTSNFDEQFF
TRBJ1-3,TRBV6-5,-,-,TGTGCCAGCAGTTACCAGACAGGCTCTGGAAACACCATATATTTT,CASSYQTGSGNTIYF
TRBJ2-1,TRBV19,-,TRBD2,TGTGCCAGTGGGGGAGGGTCCTACAATGAGCAGTTCTTC,CASGGGSYNEQFF
TRBJ2-1,TRBV7-9,-,TRBD2,TGTGCCAGCAGCTTTCGGCTAGCGGAACCCTACAATGAGCAGTTCTTC,CASSFRLAEPYNEQFF
TRBJ2-5,TRBV6-5,-,TRBD2,TGTGCCAGCAGCCTAGCGGGAGTTGAGACCCAGTACTTC,CASSLAGVETQYF
TRBJ1-2,TRBV4-3,-,TRBD1,TGCGCCAGCAGCCGTGGGGTAAGACAGGGTCTGGAAGGCTACACCTTC,CASSRGVRQGLEGYTF
TRBJ1-5,TRBV10-2,-,-,TGCGCCAGCATCCGAGGGCTAGCGGGAGCAGATACGCAGCATTTT,CASIRGLAGADTQHF
TRBJ1-4,TRBV28,once,-,TGTGCCAGCAGTGGGAGGGGGGAGTATGAAAAACTGTTTTTT,CASSGRGEYEKLFF
TRBJ1-4,TRBV11-1,-,TRBD1,TGTGCCAGCAGCTTGCGCAGGGGGAATGAAAAACTGTTTTTT,CASSLRRGNEKLFF
TRBJ2-1,TRBV18,-,TRBD2,TGTGCCAGCTCACCAAGGACTAGCCATGAGCAGTTCTTC,CASSPRTSHEQFF
TRBJ2-1,TRBV5-1,-,-,TGCGCCAGCAGCTCCAGTTCCTCGGGGTTGTATGAGCAGTTCTTC,CASSSSSSGLYEQFF
TRBJ2-2,TRBV6-1,-,-,TGTGCCAGCAGTGGAACAGGGAACACCGGGGAGCTGTTTTTT,CASSGTGNTGELFF
TRBJ1-2,TRBV6-5,-,TRBD1,TGTGCCAGCAGTCTACGGGACAGGGGGGGTGGCTACACCTTC,CASSLRDRGGGYTF
TRBJ2-7,TRBV5-1,few,TRBD2,TGCGCCAGCAGCTTCGGGACGGGGGGGTACGAGCAGTACTTC,CASSFGTGGYEQYF
TRBJ1-2,TRBV4-1,-,TRBD1,TGCGCCAGCAGCCAAGGGGCCAGGGGGTCTGGCTACACCTTC,CASSQGARGSGYTF
TRBJ2-7,TRBV18,-,-,TGTGCCAGCTCACCCTCTGTTGTTTCTGAGCAGTACTTC,CASSPSVVSEQYF
TRBJ1-4,TRBV4-3,-,TRBD1,TGCGCCAGCAGCCAAGATCCGCAGGGGGCTGAAGGAAAACTGTTTTTT,CASSQDPQGAEGKLFF
TRBJ1-1,TRBV7-6,-,-,TGTGCCAGCAGCTTATGGCGTGGGGGGACTGAAGCTTTCTTT,CASSLWRGGTEAFF
TRBJ1-1,TRBV25-1,-,-,TGTGCTAGCAGGCGGACAGAGAACACTGAAGCTTTCTTT,CASRRTENTEAFF
TRBJ1-2,TRBV4-2,-,TRBD1,TGTGCCAGCAGCCTCCAGCAGGGGGCGATTAACTATGGCTACACCTTC,CASSLQQGAINYGYTF
TRBJ1-3,TRBV28,once,-,TGTGCCAGCAGGGCAGGGACACACTCTGGAAACACCATATATTTT,CASRAGTHSGNTIYF
TRBJ2-3,TRBV5-1,-,-,TGCGCCAGCAGCTGGGGACTAAGGACAGGGCGCACAGATACGCAGTATTTT,CASSWGLRTGRTDTQYF
TRBJ2-2,TRBV19,-,-,TGTGCCAGCTCCTACCCCGGGGAGCTGTTTTTT,CASSYPGELFF
TRBJ1-4,TRBV4-1,-,-,TGCGCCAGCAGCCAGGGGGCGTCGTCTAATGAAAAACTGTTTTTT,CASSQGASSNEKLFF
TRBJ2-7,TRBV5-6,-,-,TGTGCCAGCAGCTTACAGGGAACCATCAAATACGAGCAGTACTTC,CASSLQGTIKYEQYF
TRBJ2-7,TRBV5-6,-,-,TGTGCCAGCAGTTATCTCGGTTCCGGGGAGCAGTACTTC,CASSYLGSGEQYF
TRBJ2-7,TRBV6-1,-,-,TGTGCCAGCGAGGCGGTCCAAGGCAACGAGCAGTACTTC,CASEAVQGNEQYF
TRBJ2-7,TRBV10-3,few,-,TGTGCCATCAGGCGGGACTACGAGCAGTACTTC,CAIRRDYEQYF
TRBJ2-3,TRBV9,-,TRBD2,TGTGCCAGCAGCGGAAGACTAGCGGAGGGCACAGATACGCAGTATTTT,CASSGRLAEGTDTQYF
TRBJ1-2,TRBV27,-,-,TGTGCCAGCAGGGGACTTCACTATGGCTACACCTTC,CASRGLHYGYTF
TRBJ2-1,TRBV29-1,-,TRBD2,TGCAGCGTTGATTCGGGAGGGCGGGAGCAGTTCTTC,CSVDSGGREQFF
TRBJ1-3,TRBV7-2,once,-,TGTGCCAGCAGCTTAGCGGGCCCAACGGTAAACACCATATATTTT,CASSLAGPTVNTIYF
TRBJ2-5,TRBV5-4,-,TRBD2,TGTGCCAGCAGCTTGTCGGCTGGACTAGCGGAGACCCAGTACTTC,CASSLSAGLAETQYF
TRBJ2-4,TRBV10-2,-,TRBD1,TGCGCCAGCAGTGAGACTCCCGGACAGGGTGTATGGTACTTC,CASSETPGQGVWYF
TRBJ2-5,TRBV27,-,TRBD2,TGTGCCAGCAGTTTTGGGCGGGAGAGGCTGGAGACCCAGTACTTC,CASSFGRERLETQYF
TRBJ1-4,TRBV5-5,-,-,TGTGCCAGCAGCTCAAAACCTCTACAGGGCGGTGAAAAACTGTTTTTT,CASSSKPLQGGEKLFF
TRBJ2-5,TRBV13,-,TRBD2,TGTGCCAGCAGCCCACCTAGCGGAGCGCACCAAGAGACCCAGTACTTC,CASSPPSGAHQETQYF
TRBJ1-4,TRBV6-5,-,TRBD1,TGTGCCAGCAGTTTGGGACAGGGAGGGGAAAAACTGTTTTTT,CASSLGQGGEKLFF
TRBJ2-1,TRBV10-1,few,TRBD2,TGCGCCAGCAGTGAGTTTACAGCGGGAAGTGGGTTGGGACAGTTCTTC,CASSEFTAGSGLGQFF
TRBJ2-3,TRBV10-3,once,TRBD2,TGTGCCATCAGTGAGTCGGGTAGCGGGAGTCTTAGAGATACGCAGTATTTT,CAISESGSGSLRDTQYF
TRBJ2-5,TRBV5-1,-,TRBD1,TGCGCCAGCAGTACCGGACAGGAACAAGAGACCCAGTACTTC,CASSTGQEQETQYF
TRBJ1-5,TRBV30,-,TRBD1,TGTGCCTGGAGTGTGGGACAGGGCAATCAGCCCCAGCATTTT,CAWSVGQGNQPQHF
TRBJ1-2,TRBV27,-,-,TGTGCCAGCAGTCCAACCCCCCGGGGGGACTATGGCTACACCTTC,CASSPTPRGDYGYTF
TRBJ2-1,TRBV4-1,-,-,TGCGCCAGCAGCCACCAGGGGTACCCCCTTGATGAGCAGTTCTTC,CASSHQGYPLDEQFF
TRBJ2-2,TRBV9,-,TRBD2,TGTGCCAGCAGGGGGTTAGCGGGAGCCACCGGGGAGCTGTTTTTT,CASRGLAGATGELFF
TRBJ2-5,TRBV11-1,-,-,TGTGCCAGCAGCTTAGCTGGGACACCGACCGGCGCAGGGGCCCAGTACTTC,CASSLAGTPTGAGAQYF
TRBJ1-3,TRBV5-4,-,-,TGTGCCAGCAGCTCCACAGGGATCGGAAACACCATATATTTT,CASSSTGIGNTIYF